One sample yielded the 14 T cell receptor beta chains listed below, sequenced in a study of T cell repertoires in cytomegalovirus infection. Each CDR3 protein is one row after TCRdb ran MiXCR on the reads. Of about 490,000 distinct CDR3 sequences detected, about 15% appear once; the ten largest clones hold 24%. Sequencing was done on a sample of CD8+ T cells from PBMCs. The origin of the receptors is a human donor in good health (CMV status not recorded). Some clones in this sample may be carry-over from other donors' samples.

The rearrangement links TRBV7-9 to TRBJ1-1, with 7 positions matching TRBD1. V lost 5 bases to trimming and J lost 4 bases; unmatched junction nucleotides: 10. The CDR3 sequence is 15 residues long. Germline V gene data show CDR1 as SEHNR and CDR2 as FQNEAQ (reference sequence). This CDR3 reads CASSPRQGTITEAFF. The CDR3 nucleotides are TGTGCCAGCAGCCCCCGACAGGGTACGATCACTGAAGCTTTCTTT.

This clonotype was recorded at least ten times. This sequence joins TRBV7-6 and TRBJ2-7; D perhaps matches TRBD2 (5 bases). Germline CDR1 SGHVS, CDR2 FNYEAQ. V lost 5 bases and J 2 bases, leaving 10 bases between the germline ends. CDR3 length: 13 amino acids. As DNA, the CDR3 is TGTGCCAGCAGCGGCAGCGGTACCTACGAGCAGTACTTC. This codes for CASSGSGTYEQYF. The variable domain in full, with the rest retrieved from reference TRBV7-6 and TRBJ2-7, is GAGVSQSPRYKVTKRGQDVALRCDPISGHVSLYWYRQALGQGPEFLTYFNYEAQQDKSGLPNDRFSAERPEGSISTLTIQRTEQRDSAMYRCASSGSGTYEQYFGPGTRLTVT.

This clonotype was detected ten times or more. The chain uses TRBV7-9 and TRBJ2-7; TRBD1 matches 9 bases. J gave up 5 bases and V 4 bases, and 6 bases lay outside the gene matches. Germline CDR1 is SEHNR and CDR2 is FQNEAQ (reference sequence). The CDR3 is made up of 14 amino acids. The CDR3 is CASSSGTGLDEQYF. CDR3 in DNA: TGTGCCAGCAGCTCCGGGACAGGGCTTGACGAGCAGTACTTC.

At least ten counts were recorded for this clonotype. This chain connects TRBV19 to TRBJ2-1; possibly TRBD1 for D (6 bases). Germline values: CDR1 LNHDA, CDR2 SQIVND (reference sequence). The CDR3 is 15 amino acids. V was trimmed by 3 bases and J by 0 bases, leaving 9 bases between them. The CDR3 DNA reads TGTGCCAGTAGTATCACAGGGAGCTCCTACAATGAGCAGTTCTTC. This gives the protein CASSITGSSYNEQFF.

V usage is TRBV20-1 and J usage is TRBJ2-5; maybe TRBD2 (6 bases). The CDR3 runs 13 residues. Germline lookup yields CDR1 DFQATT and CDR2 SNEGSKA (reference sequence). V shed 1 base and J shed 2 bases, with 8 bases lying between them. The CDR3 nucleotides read TGCAGTGCTAGAGCGGGGGAACAAGAGACCCAGTACTTC. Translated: CSARAGEQETQYF.

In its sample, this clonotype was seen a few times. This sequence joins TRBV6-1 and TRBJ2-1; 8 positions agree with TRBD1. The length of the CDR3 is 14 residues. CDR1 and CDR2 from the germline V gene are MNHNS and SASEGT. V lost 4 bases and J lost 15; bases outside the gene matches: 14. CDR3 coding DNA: TGTGCCAGCAGTGCGTTTGGGACAGGACCGATGTGGTTCTTC. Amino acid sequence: CASSAFGTGPMWFF.

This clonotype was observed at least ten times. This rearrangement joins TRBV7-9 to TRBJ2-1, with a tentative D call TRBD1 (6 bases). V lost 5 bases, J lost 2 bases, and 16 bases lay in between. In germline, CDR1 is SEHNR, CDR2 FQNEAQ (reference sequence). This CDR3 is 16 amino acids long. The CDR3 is CASSQGHSSTYNEQFF. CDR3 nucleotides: TGTGCCAGCAGCCAGGGACATTCATCGACCTACAATGAGCAGTTCTTC.

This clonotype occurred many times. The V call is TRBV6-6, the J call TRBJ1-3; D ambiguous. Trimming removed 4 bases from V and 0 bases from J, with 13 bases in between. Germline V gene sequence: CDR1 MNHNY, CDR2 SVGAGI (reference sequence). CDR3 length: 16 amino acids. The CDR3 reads CASSSMEKSSGNTIYF. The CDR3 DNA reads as TGTGCCAGCAGTTCGATGGAAAAGAGCTCTGGAAACACCATATATTTT.

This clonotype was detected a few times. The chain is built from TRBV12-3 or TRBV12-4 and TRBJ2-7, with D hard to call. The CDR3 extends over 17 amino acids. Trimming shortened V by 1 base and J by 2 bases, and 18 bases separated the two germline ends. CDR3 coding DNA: TGTGCCAGCAGTTTAGTCCGAGACCTTCAAAGGGCCTACGAGCAGTACTTC. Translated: CASSLVRDLQRAYEQYF.

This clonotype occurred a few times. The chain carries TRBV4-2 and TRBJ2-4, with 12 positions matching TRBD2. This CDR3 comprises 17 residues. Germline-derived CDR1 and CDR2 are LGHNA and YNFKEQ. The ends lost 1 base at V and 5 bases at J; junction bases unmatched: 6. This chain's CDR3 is CASSQVGASGRENIQYF. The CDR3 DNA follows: TGTGCCAGCAGCCAAGTTGGGGCTAGCGGGAGGGAAAACATTCAGTACTTC.

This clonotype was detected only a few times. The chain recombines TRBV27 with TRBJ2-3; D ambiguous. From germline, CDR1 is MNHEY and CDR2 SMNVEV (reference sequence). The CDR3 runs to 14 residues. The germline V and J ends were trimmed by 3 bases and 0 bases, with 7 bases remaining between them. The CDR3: CASSFRRSTDTQYF. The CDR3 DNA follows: TGTGCCAGCAGTTTTCGCAGAAGCACAGATACGCAGTATTTT.

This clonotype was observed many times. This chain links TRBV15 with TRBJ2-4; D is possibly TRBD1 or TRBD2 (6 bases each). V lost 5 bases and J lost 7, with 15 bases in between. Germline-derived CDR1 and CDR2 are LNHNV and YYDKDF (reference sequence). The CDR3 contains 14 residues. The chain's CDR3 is CATSPGAGSNIQYF. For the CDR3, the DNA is TGTGCCACCAGCCCGGGGGCAGGGTCGAACATTCAGTACTTC.

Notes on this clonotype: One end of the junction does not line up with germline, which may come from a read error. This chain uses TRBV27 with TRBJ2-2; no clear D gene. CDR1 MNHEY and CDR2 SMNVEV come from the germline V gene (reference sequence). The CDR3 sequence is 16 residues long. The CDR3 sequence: CACSSVYSANTGELFF. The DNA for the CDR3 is TGTGCCTGCAGCTCGGTCTATTCCGCGAATACCGGGGAGCTGTTTTTT.

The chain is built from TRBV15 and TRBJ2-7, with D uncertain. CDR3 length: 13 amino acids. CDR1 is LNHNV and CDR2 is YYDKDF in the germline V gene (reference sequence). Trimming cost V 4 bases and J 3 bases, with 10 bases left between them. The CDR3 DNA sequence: TGTGCCACCAGCACTACTTCAAACTACGAGCAGTACTTC. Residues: CATSTTSNYEQYF.